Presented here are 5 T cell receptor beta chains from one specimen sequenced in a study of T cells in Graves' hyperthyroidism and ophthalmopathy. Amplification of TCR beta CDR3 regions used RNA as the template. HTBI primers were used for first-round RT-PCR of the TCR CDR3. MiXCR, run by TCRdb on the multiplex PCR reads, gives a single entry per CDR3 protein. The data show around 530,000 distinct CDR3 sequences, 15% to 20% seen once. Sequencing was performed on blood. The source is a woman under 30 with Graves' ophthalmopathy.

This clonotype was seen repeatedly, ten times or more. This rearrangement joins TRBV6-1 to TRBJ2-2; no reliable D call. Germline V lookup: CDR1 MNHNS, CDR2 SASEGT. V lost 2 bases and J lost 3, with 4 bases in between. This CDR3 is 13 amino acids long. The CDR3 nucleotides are TGTGCCAGCAGTGAAAAGGACACCGGGGAGCTGTTTTTT. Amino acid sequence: CASSEKDTGELFF.

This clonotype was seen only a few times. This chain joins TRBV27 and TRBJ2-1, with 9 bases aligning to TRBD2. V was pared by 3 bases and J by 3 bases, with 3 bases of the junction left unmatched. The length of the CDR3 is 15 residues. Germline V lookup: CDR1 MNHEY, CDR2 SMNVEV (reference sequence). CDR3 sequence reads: CASSFSGGLYNEQFF. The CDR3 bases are TGTGCCAGCAGTTTTAGCGGGGGACTCTACAATGAGCAGTTCTTC.

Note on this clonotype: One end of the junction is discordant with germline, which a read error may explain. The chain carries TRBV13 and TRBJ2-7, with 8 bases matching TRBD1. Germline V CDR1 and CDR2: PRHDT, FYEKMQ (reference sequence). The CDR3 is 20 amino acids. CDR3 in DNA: TGCGCCAGCAGCCAAGACAGGGGAACTAGGGGTGAATACCCTGCCTACGAGCAGTACTTC. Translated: CASSQDRGTRGEYPAYEQYF.

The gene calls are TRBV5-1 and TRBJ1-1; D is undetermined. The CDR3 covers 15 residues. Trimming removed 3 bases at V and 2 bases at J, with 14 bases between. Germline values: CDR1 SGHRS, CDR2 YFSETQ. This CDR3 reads CASSSARGGNTEAFF. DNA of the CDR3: TGCGCCAGCAGCTCAGCCCGGGGAGGTAACACTGAAGCTTTCTTT.

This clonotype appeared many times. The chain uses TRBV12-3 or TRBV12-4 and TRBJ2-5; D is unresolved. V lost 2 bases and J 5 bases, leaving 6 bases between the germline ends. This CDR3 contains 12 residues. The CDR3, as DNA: TGTGCCAGCAGTTTATGGGATGAGACCCAGTACTTC. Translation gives CASSLWDETQYF.